Below, 17 T cell receptor beta chains from the same sample are listed, as sequenced in a study of tumor-infiltrating lymphocytes in primary liver carcinoma. A constant-region primer served to make TCR beta cDNA from about 500 ng total RNA. Three nested multiplex PCR rounds, a slightly modified ARM-PCR, produced the libraries for TCR beta. The first two PCR rounds used TRBV1-TRBV30 forward primers with a C-beta reverse primer, about 10 cycles each. TCRdb used MiXCR to reprocess the multiplex PCR reads, holding one entry per CDR3 protein. The sample includes over 75,000 distinct CDR3 sequences, around 70% seen only once; the top ten take roughly 27%. Joint extraction of RNA and DNA used roughly 19-33 mg of bulk tissue that was unsorted. Sequenced material: tumor-adjacent normal liver tissue. All receptors derive from a middle-aged man with primary liver carcinoma and hepatitis B virus infection.

Regarding this clonotype: The junction differs from germline at one of its ends, possibly a read error. The chain has TRBV4-1 and TRBJ2-5, with D possibly being TRBD1 (5 bases). CDR3 length: 15 residues. The V gene's germline CDR1 is MGHRA and CDR2 YSYEKL. The CDR3, as DNA: TGCGCCAGAAGCCAACCCAGGACATTTCAAGAGACCCAGTACTTC. Translation gives CARSQPRTFQETQYF.

This clonotype was seen a few times. This may come from a read error, since a much larger clone is one base off. The conserved phenylalanine or tryptophan is not found at the CDR3 terminus, so this likely reflects a read error. V usage is TRBV4-2 and J usage is TRBJ2-7, with 8 bases aligning to TRBD2. The trim removed 3 bases at V and 6 bases at J, leaving 4 bases unmatched. Germline CDR1 is LGHNA and CDR2 is YNFKEQ. The CDR3 extends over 13 amino acids. The CDR3 sequence is CASSQEREFEQYL. The DNA of the CDR3 is TGTGCCAGCAGCCAGGAGCGGGAGTTCGAGCAGTACTTA.

Concerning this clonotype itself: The junction differs from germline at one of its ends, possibly a read error. The rearrangement links TRBV6-1 to TRBJ2-1; 7 bases map to TRBD1. The CDR3 extends over 16 amino acids. CDR1 is MNHNS and CDR2 is SASEGT in the germline V gene. The CDR3 coding sequence is TGTGCCAGCAGTGATGTCCCGGGACAGACGGGCAATGAGCAGTCCTTC. Its translation: CASSDVPGQTGNEQSF.

On this clonotype itself: This sequence may be a read error, since a much larger clone differs from it by one base. The chain is built from TRBV28 and TRBJ1-2; unclear D gene. The CDR3 has 14 residues. Germline V gene data show CDR1 as MDHEN and CDR2 as SYDVKM. The V end was cut by 3 bases, the J end by 8 bases, with 16 bases between. The CDR3 loop reads CASSFRAGLRGYTF. The CDR3 DNA sequence: TGTGCCAGCAGTTTTCGGGCAGGCCTCCGAGGCTACACCTTC.

This clonotype appeared many times. The rearrangement uses TRBV12-3 or TRBV12-4 and TRBJ1-5, with D maybe TRBD1 (5 bases). The ends were cut back, 6 bases at V and 0 bases at J, with 9 bases in the middle. The CDR3 covers 14 residues. CDR3 bases: TGTGCCAGCAGCCGGGGGGTTAGCAATCAGCCCCAGCATTTT. Protein sequence: CASSRGVSNQPQHF.

The chain links TRBV14 to TRBJ2-3; no clear D gene. Trimming took 6 bases from V and 4 from J, leaving 14 bases between them. Germline CDR1 is SGHDN and CDR2 is FVKESK. The CDR3 spans 14 residues. Here the CDR3 DNA reads TGTGCCAGCAGTCAAACATTCTCCCCAGATACGCAGTATTTT. This gives the protein CASSQTFSPDTQYF.

Notes on this clonotype: Since a much larger clone is just one base distant, this may be a read error. The chain employs TRBV4-1 and TRBJ2-3; unclear D gene. The CDR3 is made up of 19 amino acids. Trimming took 1 base from V and 2 from J, leaving 22 bases between them. Germline CDR1 is MGHRA and CDR2 is YSYEKL. The chain's CDR3 is CASSQGITGRPRSTDTQYF. The CDR3 DNA follows: TGCGCCAGCAGCCAAGGAATTACCGGCCGGCCGAGGTCCACAGATACGCAGTATTTT.

A remark on this clonotype: The germline gene is not matched at one end of the junction; a read error may be the cause. The CDR3, as DNA: TGTACCAGCAGCGGGCGGACAGGGGGAGAAGGAAACACCATATATTTT. As protein: CTSSGRTGGEGNTIYF. The rearrangement uses TRBV11-2 and TRBJ1-3; 10 bases line up with TRBD1. CDR1 and CDR2 from the germline V gene are SGHAT and FQNNGV. This CDR3 region has 16 residues.

Notes on this clonotype: The junction departs from germline at one end; a sequencing error may be responsible. This rearrangement joins TRBV5-6 to TRBJ2-5; D call uncertain. Per germline, CDR1 SGHDT and CDR2 YYEEEE. This CDR3 region has 16 residues. The CDR3 sequence: CASGSSGQPAQETQYF. The DNA for the CDR3 is TGTGCCAGCGGCTCGTCCGGGCAGCCCGCCCAAGAAACCCAGTACTTC.

Comments on this clonotype: One end of the junction fails to match germline, which may point to a read error. V is TRBV29-1 and J is TRBJ2-2, with 12 bases lining up with TRBD2. Germline V gene lookup returns CDR1 SQVTM and CDR2 ANQGSEA. There are 17 residues in the CDR3. The DNA of the CDR3 is TGCAGCGTTCTAGCGGGAGGGCCCGCTGCGTACACCCGGGAGCTGTTCTTT. Amino acids: CSVLAGGPAAYTRELFF.

Comments on this clonotype: The CDR3 carries no conserved terminal phenylalanine or tryptophan, so it likely arises from a read error. V and J are TRBV12-5 and TRBJ1-6; TRBD1 might be the D (6 bases). Per the germline V gene, CDR1 is LGHNT and CDR2 is FRNRAP. The V end lost 2 bases, the J end lost 7 bases, and 15 bases lay between the germline ends. The CDR3 consists of 16 residues. The CDR3 protein is CASGLPRTDLNSPLHY. The CDR3 nucleotides are TGTGCTAGTGGTTTGCCACGGACAGACCTCAATTCACCCCTCCACTAT.

In the case of this clonotype: A much larger clone differs from this one at a single base, so this may be a read error. The V and J genes are TRBV5-1 and TRBJ2-7; D remains unclear. The CDR3 loop spans 13 amino acids. CDR1 SGHRS and CDR2 YFSETQ come from the germline V gene. V lost 4 bases to trimming and J lost 3 bases, with 11 bases between them. CDR3 in amino acids: CASSTGPGYEQYF. The CDR3 DNA sequence: TGCGCCAGCAGCACTGGACCGGGCTACGAGCAGTACTTC.

Concerning this clonotype: A read error may explain this, as a much larger clone is one base away. The chain employs TRBV13 and TRBJ2-7; D is perhaps TRBD1 (5 bases). The CDR3 covers 17 residues. Germline V CDR1 and CDR2: PRHDT, FYEKMQ (reference sequence). Written as DNA, the CDR3 is TGTGCCAGCAGCTTAGCCCTCGAGGAAGGACATACCTACGAGCACTACTTC. It translates to CASSLALEEGHTYEHYF.

This clonotype was counted many times. The CDR3 DNA is TGCGCCAGCAGCCAAGATCCCGGCGGCTACCTCGAAAAACTGTTTTTT. Its protein product is CASSQDPGGYLEKLFF. The chain couples TRBV4-1 to TRBJ1-4; D gene unclear. V shed 0 bases and J shed 8 bases, with 16 bases lying between them. Germline-derived CDR1 and CDR2 are MGHRA and YSYEKL. The CDR3 is 16 residues long.

This clonotype was counted once. This chain uses TRBV4-1 with TRBJ2-1; 8 nucleotides align to TRBD2. Trimming removed 4 bases from V and 7 bases from J; junction bases left unmatched: 18. This CDR3 has 18 amino acids. Germline lookup yields CDR1 MGHRA and CDR2 YSYEKL. This chain's CDR3 is CASSLGLISGTEANEQFF. CDR3 nucleotide sequence: TGCGCCAGCAGCCTAGGATTGATTAGCGGGACGGAGGCAAATGAGCAGTTCTTC.

The V call is TRBV2, the J call TRBJ2-7, with 11 bases matching TRBD1. Germline V gives CDR1 SNHLY, CDR2 FYNNEI. Trimming at V came to 8 bases and at J to 0 bases, leaving 3 bases not matched to a gene. This CDR3 has 14 amino acids. CDR3 sequence (DNA): TGTGCCAGCGGACAGGGGGCGATCTCCTACGAGCAGTACTTC. This translates into CASGQGAISYEQYF.

In regard to this clonotype: An end of the junction differs from the germline gene, which may be a read error. The chain couples TRBV11-2 to TRBJ2-3; D remains ambiguous. The length of the CDR3 is 15 residues. CDR1 SGHAT and CDR2 FQNNGV come from the germline V gene. The CDR3 DNA follows: TGTGCCAGCAGTTTAGGAGTCCCGGGCTCAGATACGCAGTATTTT. It is translated as CASSLGVPGSDTQYF.